This T cell receptor (beta chain) was sequenced during a study of T cells after yellow fever vaccination. The CDR3 runs to 17 residues. Germline CDR1 reads DFQATT; CDR2 reads SNEGSKA (reference sequence). J lost 0 bases, V lost 2 bases, and 4 bases had no gene match. TCRdb ran MiXCR on the 5' RACE reads and lists one entry per CDR3 protein. The sample shows some 390,000 distinct CDR3 sequences, roughly a sixth of them seen only once. This clonotype was recorded many times. This receptor was identified in a man in his late teens or twenties who received the YFV17D yellow fever vaccine. This rearrangement joins TRBV20-1 to TRBJ2-6; 10 bases are a match to TRBD1. The source was PBMCs, collected before the yellow fever booster vaccination. CDR3 sequence reads: CSARPTGGLSGANVLTF. The CDR3 nucleotides read TGCAGTGCTAGACCGACAGGGGGCCTCTCTGGGGCCAACGTCCTGACTTTC.